Sequencing of this T cell receptor (beta chain) was carried out in a study of cytomegalovirus exposure and HLA in healthy donors. V was shortened by 3 bases and J by 1 base, with 9 bases between the two germline ends. CDR1 and CDR2 (germline): SGHTA, FQGNSA. This CDR3 has 14 amino acids. This PCR relied on a set of 60 Vbeta primers and 13 Jbeta primers. TCRdb's table, derived via immunoSEQ multiplex PCR, lists solely in-frame clones and lacks some. The sample contains approximately 44,000 clones, about 60% of which appear only once. This clone was recorded a few times. Specimen: PBMCs. The receptor was derived from a human donor in good health. This rearrangement joins TRBV7-2 to TRBJ2-5, with D hard to call. The CDR3 loop is CASSFFRGQETQYF. CDR3 DNA sequence: TGTGCCAGCAGCTTTTTTAGAGGCCAAGAGACCCAGTACTTC.